Following are 10 T cell receptor beta chains from one sample sequenced in a study of PD-1 blockade in classical Hodgkin lymphoma. Time point reported: newly diagnosed, previously untreated cHL patient sample. The authors enriched CD8+ T cells from thawed PBMCs via magnetic negative selection. Clones were read by immunoSEQ multiplex PCR, and TCRdb kept only the in-frame ones, dropping some. The data contain 10,000 or so clones, 85% to 90% of them singletons. Input material: CD8+ T cells from blood. The receptors were gathered from a human donor with classical Hodgkin lymphoma.

The V and J genes are TRBV7-9 and TRBJ2-5, with D hard to call. The V gene lost 7 bases and the J gene lost 2 bases, with 11 bases spanning the gap. Germline V gene sequence: CDR1 SEHNR, CDR2 FQNEAQ (reference sequence). This CDR3 contains 13 residues. The CDR3 region has the DNA TGTGCCAGCACGCCACAGCAGCAAGAGACCCAGTACTTC. This sequence encodes CASTPQQQETQYF.

This sequence joins TRBV6-1 and TRBJ2-5, with TRBD2 matching 12 bases. CDR1 is MNHNS and CDR2 is SASEGT in the germline V gene. The CDR3 sequence is 15 residues long. V was pared by 2 bases and J by 2 bases, with 0 bases of the junction left unmatched. The CDR3 region is CASSELAGGQETQYF. Written as DNA, the CDR3 is TGTGCCAGCAGTGAACTAGCGGGGGGGCAAGAGACCCAGTACTTC.

The genes are TRBV27 and TRBJ2-5; 11 bases align to TRBD1. The CDR3 length is 14 residues. Germline V lookup: CDR1 MNHEY, CDR2 SMNVEV (reference sequence). V dropped 4 bases and J dropped 5; count of bases not matched to a gene: 3. The CDR3 loop is CASSSGTGGETQYF. The CDR3 coding sequence is TGTGCCAGCAGTTCCGGGACAGGGGGTGAGACCCAGTACTTC.

The CDR3 DNA reads as TGTGCCAGCAGCTTGAGGGCAGGGGAGAAGGATGGCTACACCTTC. Its protein product is CASSLRAGEKDGYTF. This rearrangement joins TRBV5-4 to TRBJ1-2; D is possibly TRBD1 (6 bases). In germline, CDR1 is SGHNT, CDR2 YYREEE (reference sequence). V was shortened by 1 base and J by 6 bases, with 16 bases between the two germline ends. This CDR3 region has 15 residues.

J is TRBJ1-3 and V is TRBV5-4, with 7 bases fitting TRBD1. There are 15 residues in the CDR3. The germline V gene has CDR1 SGHNT and CDR2 YYREEE (reference sequence). V shed 4 bases, J shed 0 bases, and the junction held 4 bases outside the gene matches. Written as DNA, the CDR3 is TGTGCCAGCAGCAAAGGACAGGCCTCTGGAAACACCATATATTTT. This encodes CASSKGQASGNTIYF. The whole variable domain, filled in from reference TRBV5-4 and TRBJ1-3, reads ETGVTQSPTHLIKTRGQQVTLRCSSQSGHNTVSWYQQALGQGPQFIFQYYREEENGRGNFPPRFSGLQFPNYSSELNVNALELDDSALYLCASSKGQASGNTIYFGEGSWLTVV.

The CDR3 here is CASSLRPYNEQFF. The CDR3 DNA is TGTGCCAGCAGCTTGAGGCCTTACAATGAGCAGTTCTTC. This chain links TRBV5-6 with TRBJ2-1; D ambiguous. Trimming stripped 1 base from V and 4 bases from J, with 6 bases between. Per the germline V gene, CDR1 is SGHDT and CDR2 is YYEEEE. The CDR3 runs 13 residues.

This sequence joins TRBV29-1 and TRBJ1-2; no definite D call. Trimming pared 7 bases from V and 4 bases from J, leaving 19 bases between. The CDR3 runs 14 residues. Germline loops: CDR1 SQVTM, CDR2 ANQGSEA. The CDR3 protein is CSATSGVSSYGYTF. In nucleotides, the CDR3 is TGCAGCGCAACGTCCGGGGTTTCTAGCTATGGCTACACCTTC.

This chain joins TRBV11-3 and TRBJ2-3; TRBD2 matches 12 bases. This CDR3 region has 18 residues. Trimming took 1 base from V and 0 from J; bases not matched to a gene: 5. The germline V gene has CDR1 SGHNT and CDR2 YENEEA. CDR3 DNA: TGTGCCAGCAGCTTAGGCCAGCTAGCGGGGGGGAGCACAGATACGCAGTATTTT. It translates to CASSLGQLAGGSTDTQYF.

The CDR3 DNA sequence: TGTGCCATCGCGGACAGTAGGATCTCTGGAAACACCATATATTTT. Translating gives CAIADSRISGNTIYF. The chain recombines TRBV10-3 with TRBJ1-3; perhaps TRBD1 as D (6 bases). The CDR3 consists of 15 residues. Germline lookup yields CDR1 ENHRY and CDR2 SYGVKD. Deletions cut 8 bases from V and 0 bases from J, with 14 bases between.

The chain recombines TRBV6-1 with TRBJ1-1; tentatively, D is TRBD1 (6 bases). The V and J ends lost 6 bases and 3 bases respectively, with 8 bases between them. The CDR3 runs 12 residues. CDR1 and CDR2 (germline): MNHNS, SASEGT. CDR3 region: CASRQGDTEAFF. The CDR3 bases are TGTGCCAGCAGACAGGGAGACACTGAAGCTTTCTTT.